The 18 T cell receptor beta chains reported below all come from one sample, sequenced in a study of blood T cell repertoires in COVID-19 (dated by TCRdb to about 2020). Library creation used the immunoSEQ multiplex PCR assay. TCRdb re-hosts the immuneACCESS table, in-frame sequences only. Its copies lack some clones; in the studies checked, an unresolved V gene accounts for under half of them, and the cause for the rest is not known. The sample yields fewer than 450,000 clones; 88% were counted once. Around an eighth of the sample goes to the ten largest clones. Sample: peripheral blood. These TCRs come from a woman between 45 and 60 years old with COVID-19, enrolled during active disease.

The rearrangement joins TRBV4-1 to TRBJ1-4; 7 positions match TRBD1. CDR1 and CDR2 from the germline V gene are MGHRA and YSYEKL. The CDR3 is 13 amino acids. After removal of 7 bases from V and 7 bases from J, the junction contained 6 bases not matched to a gene. The CDR3 here is CASTDRVREKLFF. CDR3 nucleotide sequence: TGCGCCAGCACAGACAGGGTCCGTGAAAAACTGTTTTTT.

The chain combines TRBV7-8 with TRBJ1-1; D remains ambiguous. This CDR3 has 13 amino acids. V shed 3 bases and J shed 2 bases, with 7 bases lying between them. Germline V CDR1 and CDR2: SGHVS, FQNEAQ. CDR3 protein: CASSFSLNTEAFF. The CDR3, as DNA: TGTGCCAGCAGCTTTTCCCTTAACACTGAAGCTTTCTTT.

This chain links TRBV6-4 with TRBJ2-7; D is perhaps TRBD2 (7 bases). This CDR3 region has 16 residues. V was pared by 4 bases and J by 1 base, with 17 bases between. Germline CDR1 reads MRHNA; CDR2 reads SNTAGT. CDR3 loop: CASSVSGGASSYEQYF. The CDR3 DNA follows: TGTGCCAGCAGTGTTAGTGGGGGGGCTAGTTCCTACGAGCAGTACTTC.

Regarding this clone: Other DNA sequences in this sample translate to the same CDR3. The chain recombines TRBV3-1 (or the pseudogene TRBV3-2) with TRBJ2-7; D gene unclear. V was pared by 1 base and J by 4 bases, with 8 bases between. The CDR3 is 13 amino acids. Germline CDR1 and CDR2: LGHDT and YNNKEL (reference sequence). The CDR3 loop is CASSQVPEYEQYF. The CDR3 DNA follows: TGTGCCAGCAGCCAAGTTCCGGAGTACGAGCAGTACTTC.

This clone was seen once. This chain links TRBV27 with TRBJ1-2; D unresolved. V was shortened by 0 bases and J by 1 base, with 15 bases between the two germline ends. The CDR3 is 17 residues long. CDR1 and CDR2 (germline): MNHEY, SMNVEV (reference sequence). The CDR3 DNA reads TGTGCCAGCAGTTTATCGAGGGCTGCCGGCGGTAACTATGGCTACACCTTC. Translation: CASSLSRAAGGNYGYTF.

The chain uses TRBV6-5 and TRBJ1-6, with D unresolved. V gave up 6 bases and J gave up 9 bases, with 18 bases separating them. In germline, CDR1 is MNHEY, CDR2 SVGAGI. This CDR3 region has 15 residues. CDR3 in amino acids: CASSQNPRVGSPLHF. For the CDR3, the DNA is TGTGCCAGCAGCCAAAACCCGAGGGTGGGTTCACCCCTCCACTTT.

This chain joins TRBV14 and TRBJ1-2; 8 nucleotides line up with TRBD1. Germline CDR1 reads SGHDN; CDR2 reads FVKESK. The V and J ends lost 4 bases and 2 bases, in that order; junction bases with no gene match: 6. CDR3 length: 15 amino acids. The CDR3 nucleotides read TGTGCCAGCAGCCTAAGGACAGGGTGGAACTATGGCTACACCTTC. Translating gives CASSLRTGWNYGYTF.

The chain has TRBV9 and TRBJ2-2; D is unclear. The CDR3 sequence is 11 residues long. The V end lost 0 bases, the J end lost 8 bases, and 2 bases lay between the germline ends. CDR1 and CDR2 (germline): SGDLS, YYNGEE. CDR3 in amino acids: CASSVAGELFF. Here the CDR3 DNA reads TGTGCCAGCAGCGTAGCAGGGGAGCTGTTTTTT.

The CDR3 loop is CASTQDGNTIYF. The CDR3 DNA sequence: TGTGCCAGCACGCAGGATGGGAACACCATATATTTT. The genes are TRBV11-3 and TRBJ1-3; no definite D call. Germline V gene lookup returns CDR1 SGHNT and CDR2 YENEEA. The CDR3 spans 12 residues. Trimming shortened V by 7 bases and J by 7 bases, and 11 bases separated the two germline ends.

The V call is TRBV28, the J call TRBJ1-1, with D hard to call. The CDR3 covers 12 residues. From germline, CDR1 is MDHEN and CDR2 SYDVKM. Trimming removed 3 bases from V and 6 bases from J, with 8 bases in between. This CDR3 is CASSLVGAEAFF. The CDR3 region has the DNA TGTGCCAGCAGTTTGGTCGGGGCTGAAGCTTTCTTT.

The chain recombines TRBV9 with TRBJ1-3; D call uncertain. V shed 0 bases and J shed 3 bases, with 10 bases lying between them. CDR3 length: 15 amino acids. Germline V gene lookup returns CDR1 SGDLS and CDR2 YYNGEE. Here the CDR3 reads CASSVDPGFGNTIYF. CDR3 coding DNA: TGTGCCAGCAGCGTAGACCCGGGTTTTGGAAACACCATATATTTT.

The chain uses TRBV11-2 and TRBJ2-7; 8 bases map to TRBD1. The CDR3 runs to 16 residues. Per the germline V gene, CDR1 is SGHAT and CDR2 is FQNNGV. J was trimmed by 3 bases and V by 0 bases; bases with no gene match: 7. The CDR3 loop reads CASSLDGGRGLYEQYF. DNA of the CDR3: TGTGCCAGCAGCTTAGATGGGGGCAGGGGGCTCTACGAGCAGTACTTC. Using reference TRBV11-2 and TRBJ2-7 for the parts outside the CDR3, the full variable domain is EAGVAQSPRYKIIEKRQSVAFWCNPISGHATLYWYQQILGQGPKLLIQFQNNGVVDDSQLPKDRFSAERLKGVDSTLKIQPAKLEDSAVYLCASSLDGGRGLYEQYFGPGTRLTVT.

The table lists this clone with a count of one. The V gene is TRBV10-1, the J gene TRBJ2-5; D might be TRBD2 (5 bases). V was cut by 3 bases and J by 2 bases, with 10 bases left in between. The CDR3 spans 14 residues. Germline lookup yields CDR1 WNHNN and CDR2 SYGVQD (reference sequence). Here the CDR3 DNA reads TGCGCCAGCAGTGAATTTAGGACTCAAGAGACCCAGTACTTC. Translating it yields CASSEFRTQETQYF.

This chain uses TRBV19 with TRBJ1-5; D unresolved. This CDR3 has 15 residues. Per the germline V gene, CDR1 is LNHDA and CDR2 is SQIVND (reference sequence). The V end was cut by 5 bases, the J end by 5 bases, with 16 bases between. DNA of the CDR3: TGTGCCAGTAGTGGGAGCATCCGACGGGATCAGCCCCAGCATTTT. This gives the protein CASSGSIRRDQPQHF.

V is TRBV18 and J is TRBJ2-3; 8 positions match TRBD1. The CDR3 is 16 residues long. J was trimmed by 5 bases and V by 2 bases; bases with no gene match: 9. Germline V gives CDR1 KGHSH, CDR2 LQKENI. CDR3 in amino acids: CASSPSSGGPGDTQYF. Here the CDR3 DNA reads TGTGCCAGCTCACCATCCTCAGGGGGCCCTGGAGATACGCAGTATTTT.

The rearrangement joins TRBV20-1 to TRBJ1-1; TRBD1 might be the D (5 bases). Trimming pared 4 bases from V and 6 bases from J, leaving 9 bases between. The length of the CDR3 is 11 residues. From germline, CDR1 is DFQATT and CDR2 SNEGSKA (reference sequence). The CDR3 reads CSAKLGAEAFF. CDR3 in DNA: TGCAGTGCTAAGCTAGGGGCTGAAGCTTTCTTT.

The DNA of the CDR3 is TGTGCCAGCAGCCAAGATCGTTTTGGGAGAGCAGCTTTCTTT. Protein sequence: CASSQDRFGRAAFF. The chain employs TRBV3-1 (or the pseudogene TRBV3-2) and TRBJ1-1, with D hard to call. Germline CDR1 LGHDT, CDR2 YNNKEL (reference sequence). The V end was cut by 0 bases, the J end by 10 bases, with 15 bases between. This CDR3 is 14 amino acids long.

This clone has just one count. The chain has TRBV5-3 and TRBJ2-3; 12 nucleotides align to TRBD2. TRBV5-3 is flagged as an ORF with uncertain function. This CDR3 contains 17 residues. V gave up 0 bases and J gave up 4 bases; unmatched junction bases: 6. For the CDR3, the DNA is TGTGCCAGAAGCTTGGACGCTCTAGCGGGGGGGGCAGATACGCAGTATTTT. Translating it yields CARSLDALAGGADTQYF.